This T cell receptor beta chain was documented in a study of blood T cell repertoires in COVID-19. Cohort assignment relied on participant-reported clinical history. With V trimmed by 2 bases and J by 1 base, 8 bases remained unmatched. The V gene's germline CDR1 is LGHNA and CDR2 YNFKEQ. The CDR3 runs 19 residues. Per the original methods: Amplifying reference gene primers gave estimates of nucleated cell counts. The method was immunoSEQ multiplex PCR; TCRdb's version includes in-frame clones alone and lacks a portion of them. Clone size and the V and J calls come from that table; the DNA yielded D and trimming. The sample holds hundreds of thousands of clones, about 90% seen once.

The sample was PBMCs or T cells enriched from blood (not recorded which). V and J are TRBV4-2 and TRBJ2-3, with TRBD2 identical over 14 bases. The origin of this receptor is a woman aged 25 to 39 who had recovered from COVID-19. The CDR3 sequence is CASSQTGTSGSFGTDTQYF. CDR3 bases: TGTGCCAGCAGCCAAACCGGGACTAGCGGGAGTTTCGGCACAGATACGCAGTATTTT.